This TCR beta chain was sequenced in a study of graft-versus-host responses after intestinal transplantation. In the study overall: All recipients were transplanted with multivisceral, liver-intestinal, or isolated intestinal grafts. All of the recipients had induction that used anti-thymocyte globulin, then tacrolimus and steroids for about 3 years. Study results and caveats: Graft-donor T cell macrochimerism in patients accompanied high graft-versus-host to host-versus-graft clonal ratios in allografts. Detection of GvH clones occurred in recipient marrow, and some had their first appearance in ileum or blood.

Clones were read by immunoSEQ multiplex PCR, and TCRdb kept only the in-frame ones, dropping some. Of about 25,000 clones in the sample, around 80% are singletons; the top ten hold about 0.93%. The trim removed 3 bases at V and 5 bases at J, leaving 5 bases unmatched. Per the germline V gene, CDR1 is MNHEY and CDR2 is SVGAGI. The CDR3 sequence is 15 residues long. Turning to this clone: Its antigen is unknown.

The V gene is TRBV6-5, the J gene TRBJ2-1; 9 positions agree with TRBD2. Sequencing was performed on unstimulated CD8+ T cells sorted from spleen or lymph node cells, taken before transplant. The sequence was obtained from a human donor who was the organ donor for an intestinal transplant. CDR3 bases: TGTGCCAGCAGTTATTTAGCGGGAGTAAACAATGAGCAGTTCTTC. Protein: CASSYLAGVNNEQFF.